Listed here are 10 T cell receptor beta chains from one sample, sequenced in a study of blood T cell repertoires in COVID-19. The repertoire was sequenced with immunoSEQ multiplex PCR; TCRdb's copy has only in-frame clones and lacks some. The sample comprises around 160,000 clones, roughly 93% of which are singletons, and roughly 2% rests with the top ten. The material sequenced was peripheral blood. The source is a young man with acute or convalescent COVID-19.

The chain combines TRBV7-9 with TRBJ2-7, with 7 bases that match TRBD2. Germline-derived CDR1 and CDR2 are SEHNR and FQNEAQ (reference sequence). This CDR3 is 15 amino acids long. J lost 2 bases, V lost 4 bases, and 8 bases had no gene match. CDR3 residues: CASSSPRGLPYEQYF. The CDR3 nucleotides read TGTGCCAGCAGCTCCCCTCGGGGACTACCCTACGAGCAGTACTTC. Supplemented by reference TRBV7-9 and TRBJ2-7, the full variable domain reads DTGVSQNPRHKITKRGQNVTFRCDPISEHNRLYWYRQTLGQGPEFLTYFQNEAQLEKSRLLSDRFSAERPKGSFSTLEIQRTEQGDSAMYLCASSSPRGLPYEQYFGPGTRLTVT.

CDR3 amino acids: CASTFGSGEVSGELFF. The DNA of the CDR3 is TGTGCCAGCACCTTCGGGAGCGGGGAAGTTAGCGGGGAGCTGTTTTTT. The V call is TRBV21-1, the J call TRBJ2-2; the table calls TRBD2, which could not be checked here. TRBV21-1 is described as a pseudogene. The CDR3 runs 16 residues.

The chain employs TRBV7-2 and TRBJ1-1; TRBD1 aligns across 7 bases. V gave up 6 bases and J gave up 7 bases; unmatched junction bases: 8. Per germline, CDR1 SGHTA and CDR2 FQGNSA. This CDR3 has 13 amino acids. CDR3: CASRREGAGEAFF. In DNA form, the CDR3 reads TGTGCCAGCAGAAGAGAGGGGGCAGGTGAAGCTTTCTTT.

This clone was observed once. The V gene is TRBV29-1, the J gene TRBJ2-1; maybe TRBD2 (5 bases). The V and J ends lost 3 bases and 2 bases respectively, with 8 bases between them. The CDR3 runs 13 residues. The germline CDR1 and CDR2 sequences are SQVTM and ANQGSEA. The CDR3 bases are TGCAGCGTTGACCTAGCTGCCTACAATGAGCAGTTCTTC. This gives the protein CSVDLAAYNEQFF.

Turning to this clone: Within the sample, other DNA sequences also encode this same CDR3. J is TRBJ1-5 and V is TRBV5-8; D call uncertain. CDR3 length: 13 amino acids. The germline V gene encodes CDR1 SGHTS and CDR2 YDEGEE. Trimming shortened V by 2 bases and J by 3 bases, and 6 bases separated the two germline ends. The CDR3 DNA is TGTGCCAGCAGCTTACTTATCAATCAGCCCCAGCATTTT. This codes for CASSLLINQPQHF.

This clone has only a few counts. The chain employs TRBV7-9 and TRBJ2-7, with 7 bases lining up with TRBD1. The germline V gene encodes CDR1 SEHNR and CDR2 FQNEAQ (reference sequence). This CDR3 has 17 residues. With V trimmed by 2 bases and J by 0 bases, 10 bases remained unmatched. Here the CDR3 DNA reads TGTGCCAGCAGCTTAATTGTAACGGACAGGAGCTCCTACGAGCAGTACTTC. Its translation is CASSLIVTDRSSYEQYF.

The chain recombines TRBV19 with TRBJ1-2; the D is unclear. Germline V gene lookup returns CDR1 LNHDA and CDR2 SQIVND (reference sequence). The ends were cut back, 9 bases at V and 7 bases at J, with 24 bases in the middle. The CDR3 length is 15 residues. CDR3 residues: CASGEAAVGSGGYTF. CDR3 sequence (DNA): TGTGCCAGCGGGGAGGCGGCTGTGGGTTCGGGTGGCTACACCTTC.

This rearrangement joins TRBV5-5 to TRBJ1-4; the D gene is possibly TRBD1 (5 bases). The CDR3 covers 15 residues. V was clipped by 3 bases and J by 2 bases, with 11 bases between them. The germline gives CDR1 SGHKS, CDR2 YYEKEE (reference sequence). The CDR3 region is CASSSRQFTNEKLFF. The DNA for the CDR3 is TGTGCCAGCAGCTCCCGACAGTTCACTAATGAAAAACTGTTTTTT.

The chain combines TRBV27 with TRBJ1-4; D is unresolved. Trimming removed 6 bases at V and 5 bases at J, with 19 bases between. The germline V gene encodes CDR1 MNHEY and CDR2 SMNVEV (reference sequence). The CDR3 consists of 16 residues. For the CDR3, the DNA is TGTGCCAGCAGCCACCAAAGAGCATTCGGGAATGAAAAACTGTTTTTT. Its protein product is CASSHQRAFGNEKLFF.

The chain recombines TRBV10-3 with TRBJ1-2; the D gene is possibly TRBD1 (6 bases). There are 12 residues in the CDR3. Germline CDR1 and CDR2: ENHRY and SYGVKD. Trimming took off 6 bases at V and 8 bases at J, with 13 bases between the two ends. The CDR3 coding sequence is TGTGCCATCAGGGGGAACAGGGACGGCTACACCTTC. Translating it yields CAIRGNRDGYTF.